This entry lists 11 T cell receptor beta chains sequenced from one sample in a study of cytomegalovirus exposure and HLA in healthy donors. The PCR ran on 60 Vbeta and 13 Jbeta primers. Libraries were prepared by immunoSEQ multiplex PCR; TCRdb keeps only in-frame clonotypes and omits some of them. The sample has some 150,000 clones; approximately 78% are singletons. Sequenced input: PBMCs. The origin of the receptors is a man younger than 30 in good health and CMV-seropositive.

This clone showed up just a few times. The rearrangement joins TRBV5-4 to TRBJ1-1; D uncertain. The germline CDR1 and CDR2 sequences are SGHNT and YYREEE (reference sequence). V was clipped by 3 bases and J by 8 bases, with 14 bases between them. The CDR3 totals 13 residues. CDR3 residues: CASSYDVTEEAFF. CDR3 nucleotide sequence: TGTGCCAGCAGCTACGACGTGACGGAGGAAGCTTTCTTT. Variable domain in full (rest from reference TRBV5-4 and TRBJ1-1): ETGVTQSPTHLIKTRGQQVTLRCSSQSGHNTVSWYQQALGQGPQFIFQYYREEENGRGNFPPRFSGLQFPNYSSELNVNALELDDSALYLCASSYDVTEEAFFGQGTRLTVV.

The V call is TRBV2, the J call TRBJ2-3, with 14 positions matching TRBD2. CDR1 and CDR2 from the germline V gene are SNHLY and FYNNEI. The CDR3 is 18 amino acids. J lost 1 base, V lost 4 bases, and 7 bases had no gene match. CDR3 protein: CASSAGLAGGVGTDTQYF. CDR3 DNA sequence: TGTGCCAGCAGTGCCGGACTAGCGGGAGGTGTCGGCACAGATACGCAGTATTTT.

This clone was seen a few times. The CDR3 spells CASRQGSPGGEKLFF. The CDR3 bases are TGCGCCAGCAGGCAGGGATCCCCAGGGGGTGAAAAACTGTTTTTT. The V and J genes are TRBV4-1 and TRBJ1-4; 7 bases match TRBD1. The J segment lost 7 bases and the V segment lost 6 bases, leaving 11 bases of the junction unmatched. Germline V gene data show CDR1 as MGHRA and CDR2 as YSYEKL. The CDR3 runs 15 residues.

CDR3 sequence reads: CASTWGGDYGYTF. CDR3 bases: TGCGCCAGCACCTGGGGGGGGGACTATGGCTACACCTTC. V gene TRBV5-1 combines with J gene TRBJ1-2; possible D gene TRBD1, 5 bases. CDR3 length: 13 residues. Germline V gives CDR1 SGHRS, CDR2 YFSETQ. V gave up 6 bases and J gave up 3 bases, with 12 bases separating them.

The chain uses TRBV29-1 and TRBJ2-7; tentative D call: TRBD2 (6 bases). The CDR3 has 12 residues. V was clipped by 0 bases and J by 7 bases, with 10 bases between them. Germline CDR1 and CDR2: SQVTM and ANQGSEA. The CDR3 reads CSVEDASEEQYF. The DNA of the CDR3 is TGCAGCGTTGAAGATGCTAGCGAGGAGCAGTACTTC.

This chain uses TRBV5-1 with TRBJ1-2; 10 nucleotides line up with TRBD1. CDR1 SGHRS and CDR2 YFSETQ come from the germline V gene. This CDR3 is 16 amino acids long. J gave up 2 bases and V 4 bases, and 8 bases lay outside the gene matches. The CDR3 loop reads CASSALPGQGNYGYTF. The CDR3 DNA follows: TGCGCCAGCAGCGCCCTACCGGGACAGGGGAACTATGGCTACACCTTC.

This chain uses TRBV6-5 with TRBJ2-5, with 9 bases aligning to TRBD1. This CDR3 is built from 14 residues. V trimming: 6 bases; J trimming: 7 bases; junction bases outside the gene matches: 9. Per germline, CDR1 MNHEY and CDR2 SVGAGI. This CDR3 reads CASRIPGQGVTQYF. The DNA for the CDR3 is TGTGCCAGCAGAATACCGGGACAGGGAGTGACCCAGTACTTC.

The CDR3 region is CSVGGQNRVNPEAFF. The CDR3, as DNA: TGCAGCGTTGGTGGACAGAACAGGGTAAACCCTGAAGCTTTCTTT. V gene TRBV29-1 combines with J gene TRBJ1-1; D is possibly TRBD1 (6 bases). Germline lookup yields CDR1 SQVTM and CDR2 ANQGSEA. The CDR3 has 15 amino acids. Trimming shortened V by 4 bases and J by 6 bases, and 21 bases separated the two germline ends.

A few counts support this clone. The V call is TRBV5-1, the J call TRBJ1-2; 8 positions match TRBD1. CDR1 and CDR2 from the germline V gene are SGHRS and YFSETQ. This CDR3 has 16 amino acids. The trim removed 4 bases at V and 4 bases at J, leaving 12 bases unmatched. This chain's CDR3 is CASSLEPRTGSYGYTF. For the CDR3, the DNA is TGCGCCAGCAGCCTTGAGCCTCGGACAGGGTCCTATGGCTACACCTTC.

This clone was found a few times. V and J are TRBV5-1 and TRBJ2-5; 10 bases are a match to TRBD1. The DNA end favors TRBJ2-7, so the J call may be wrong. The CDR3 is 14 amino acids. CDR1 and CDR2 (germline): SGHRS, YFSETQ. The CDR3 is CASGDRGLPYEQYF. Here the CDR3 DNA reads TGCGCCAGCGGCGACAGGGGGCTTCCCTACGAGCAGTACTTC.

The chain couples TRBV2 to TRBJ2-5; 8 bases align to TRBD2. The junction had 6 bases not matched to a gene; V was cut back by 2 bases and J by 1 base. CDR3 size: 16 residues. The germline V gene has CDR1 SNHLY and CDR2 FYNNEI. CDR3: CASSERGGRIQETQYF. DNA for the CDR3: TGTGCCAGCAGTGAACGGGGGGGCAGGATCCAAGAGACCCAGTACTTC. The full variable domain, its missing parts supplied by reference TRBV2 and TRBJ2-5, is EPEVTQTPSHQVTQMGQEVILRCVPISNHLYFYWYRQILGQKVEFLVSFYNNEISEKSEIFDDQFSVERPDGSNFTLKIRSTKLEDSAMYFCASSERGGRIQETQYFGPGTRLLVL.